This TCR beta chain comes out of a study of T cell responses to AZD1222 COVID-19 vaccine. Findings and limits, study-wide: Close to half of all spike-specific TCRs reportedly target regions of the variants that are unmutated. No day 14 peak samples; only post-peak repertoires were characterized.

Sequencing used immunoSEQ multiplex PCR; TCRdb keeps in-frame clones, though not all of them. The sample lists about 110,000 clones, 90% seen once, with about 5% in the top ten. V lost 5 bases and J lost 7, with 6 bases in between. The CDR3 has 12 amino acids. CDR1 and CDR2 from the germline V gene are MGHDK and SYGVNS. Comment on this clone: The antigen is not known.

Sequenced here: peripheral blood, sampled on day 0 of AZD1222 vaccination. The J gene is TRBJ1-6, the V gene TRBV25-1; D gene ambiguous. The sequence derives from an adult in good health. CDR3 DNA: TGTGCCAGCAGTTTGCAGAATTCACCCCTCCACTTT. Encoded protein: CASSLQNSPLHF.